A selection of T cell receptor beta chains follows, all from one sample in a study of spatial heterogeneity in lung cancer. TCRdb called the 5' RACE reads again in MiXCR, with one record for every CDR3 protein. This sample has around 2,800 distinct CDR3 sequences, with over 9.5% found just once. This specimen was lung tumor tissue, taken at surgery. The receptors shown here come from a male donor with early-stage non-small cell lung cancer. Each CDR3 is given with its conserved first and last residue. The D gene is left open where the match is weak. A clone size is listed for some rows: how often the clone was seen (once, few, many), or a class if it is expanded.

TRBV27	TRBD1	TRBJ2-7	15	few	CASTPRQGISYEQYF	TGTGCCAGCACCCCGCGACAGGGAATCTCCTACGAGCAGTACTTC
TRBV5-1	-	TRBJ2-3	14	few	CASSLEGVADTQYF	TGCGCCAGCAGCTTGGAGGGGGTCGCAGATACGCAGTATTTT
TRBV5-1	-	TRBJ2-1	15	many	CASSSDGTVYNEQFF	TGCGCCAGCAGCTCGGACGGGACGGTCTACAATGAGCAGTTCTTC
TRBV5-1	TRBD2	TRBJ2-1	15	medium-sized	CASSQTSGGTSEQFF	TGCGCCAGCAGCCAAACTAGCGGGGGGACCTCGGAGCAGTTCTTC
TRBV5-5	TRBD1	TRBJ1-2	13	few	CASSPQGLDGYTF	TGTGCCAGCAGCCCACAGGGGCTGGATGGCTACACCTTC
TRBV7-2	-	TRBJ1-1	14	medium-sized	CASSVPGQNTEAFF	TGTGCCAGCAGCGTACCGGGACAGAACACTGAAGCTTTCTTT
TRBV30	-	TRBJ2-3	15	medium-sized	CAWSPLGTATDTQYF	TGTGCCTGGAGTCCTCTCGGGACGGCCACAGATACGCAGTATTTT
TRBV11-2	-	TRBJ1-4	15	medium-sized	CASSPALGGREKLFF	TGTGCCAGCAGCCCGGCATTGGGTGGGAGGGAAAAACTGTTTTTT
TRBV7-2	-	TRBJ2-3	18	many	CASSQGPPMDGVTDTQYF	TGTGCCAGCAGCCAAGGTCCGCCTATGGATGGTGTCACAGATACGCAGTATTTT
TRBV29-1	-	TRBJ2-1	12	-	CSVVKGSNEQFF	TGCAGCGTTGTAAAGGGTTCGAATGAGCAGTTCTTC
TRBV19	TRBD2	TRBJ2-5	15	-	CASSIFAGESETQYF	TGTGCCAGTAGTATCTTCGCGGGGGAGTCAGAGACCCAGTACTTC
TRBV27	-	TRBJ2-7	13	medium-sized	CASSFPGGGTPYF	TGTGCCAGCAGTTTTCCCGGGGGCGGTACCCCGTACTTC
TRBV7-2	-	TRBJ1-1	14	medium-sized	CASSPSWENTEAFF	TGTGCCAGCAGCCCCTCCTGGGAGAACACTGAAGCTTTCTTT
TRBV4-3	TRBD1	TRBJ1-3	16	medium-sized	CASSQDYRGAENTIYF	TGCGCCAGCAGCCAAGACTACAGGGGCGCGGAAAACACCATATATTTT
TRBV5-1	TRBD1	TRBJ2-2	15	-	CASSTGGSNTGELFF	TGCGCCAGCAGCACAGGGGGCTCGAACACCGGGGAGCTGTTTTTT
TRBV7-2	-	TRBJ1-1	14	medium-sized	CASSLGWRQLEAFF	TGTGCCAGCAGCTTGGGGTGGAGACAACTTGAAGCTTTCTTT
TRBV5-4	-	TRBJ2-2	16	-	CASSSGESRNTGELFF	TGTGCCAGCAGCTCCGGAGAGTCTAGGAACACCGGGGAGCTGTTTTTT
TRBV20-1	-	TRBJ2-1	14	many	CSAERGSSYNEQFF	TGCAGTGCTGAAAGGGGGAGCTCCTACAATGAGCAGTTCTTC